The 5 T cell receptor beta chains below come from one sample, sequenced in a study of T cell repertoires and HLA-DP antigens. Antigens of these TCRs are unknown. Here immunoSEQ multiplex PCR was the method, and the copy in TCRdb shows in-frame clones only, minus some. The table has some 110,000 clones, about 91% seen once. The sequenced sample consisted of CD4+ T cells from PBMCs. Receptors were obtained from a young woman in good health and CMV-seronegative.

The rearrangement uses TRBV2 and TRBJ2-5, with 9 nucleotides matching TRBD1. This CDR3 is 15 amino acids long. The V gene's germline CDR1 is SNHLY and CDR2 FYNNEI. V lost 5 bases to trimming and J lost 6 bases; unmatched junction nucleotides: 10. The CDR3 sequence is CASSSGTGQRQTQYF. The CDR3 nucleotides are TGTGCCAGCAGTTCCGGGACAGGGCAGAGACAGACCCAGTACTTC.

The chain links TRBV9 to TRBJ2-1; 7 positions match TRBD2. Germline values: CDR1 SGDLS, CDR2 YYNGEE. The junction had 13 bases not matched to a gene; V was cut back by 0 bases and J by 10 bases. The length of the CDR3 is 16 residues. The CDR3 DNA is TGTGCCAGCAGCGTAGGGAGTAGCGGGTCCGCTCGCGAGCAGTTCTTC. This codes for CASSVGSSGSAREQFF.

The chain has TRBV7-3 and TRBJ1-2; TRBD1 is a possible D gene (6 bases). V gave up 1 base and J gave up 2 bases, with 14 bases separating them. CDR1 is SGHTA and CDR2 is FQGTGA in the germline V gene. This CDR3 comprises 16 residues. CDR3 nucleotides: TGTGCCAGCAGCTTAATTTCCAGGGGCCCAAACTATGGCTACACCTTC. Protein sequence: CASSLISRGPNYGYTF.

CDR3 in DNA: TGTGCCAGCAGCACCTTCTTGAGTACGCAGTATTTT. Translation: CASSTFLSTQYF. The chain joins TRBV7-2 to TRBJ2-3; D gene ambiguous. V was cut by 5 bases and J by 8 bases, with 11 bases left in between. This CDR3 spans 12 amino acids. CDR1 is SGHTA, CDR2 FQGNSA, per germline.

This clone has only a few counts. CDR3 DNA: TGTGCCAGCAGCTTAGGAACAGGCTCTGGGGCCAACGTCCTGACTTTC. It yields the protein CASSLGTGSGANVLTF. This chain joins TRBV7-3 and TRBJ2-6, with D perhaps matching TRBD1 (5 bases). The CDR3 length is 16 residues. Trimming stripped 2 bases from V and 0 bases from J, with 8 bases between. Per the germline V gene, CDR1 is SGHTA and CDR2 is FQGTGA.